The present T cell receptor (beta chain) was sequenced within a study of blood T cell repertoires in COVID-19. Overall study: The cDNA or gDNA used as material had been derived from T cells, B-cell-depleted T cells, or PBMCs.

In the original workflow: Scientists estimated how many nucleated cells there were by amplifying reference gene primers. Clones were sequenced by immunoSEQ multiplex PCR, and TCRdb holds only the in-frame ones, with some missing. V, J and clone size derive from that table, while D and trimming were established from the DNA sequence. The repertoire includes approximately 230,000 clones, just under 85% of them detected once, and 8.9% sits in the top ten. The V gene lost 1 base and the J gene lost 1 base, with 7 bases spanning the gap. From germline, CDR1 is GTSNPN and CDR2 SVGIG (reference sequence). CDR3 length: 13 amino acids.

The chain uses TRBV30 and TRBJ1-1; D unclear. This TCR was sampled from a man older than 75 with acute or convalescent COVID-19. The material sequenced was peripheral blood. The CDR3 spells CAWSATENTEAFF. The CDR3 coding sequence is TGTGCCTGGAGTGCCACAGAGAACACTGAAGCTTTCTTT.